These 26 T cell receptor beta chains share one sample of origin, sequenced in a study of T cells in Graves' hyperthyroidism and ophthalmopathy. Amplified TCR beta CDR3 regions derived from RNA transcripts. With the HTBI primer set, the TCR CDR3 went through a first round of RT-PCR. TCRdb redid the calling of the multiplex PCR reads with MiXCR, one entry per CDR3 protein. This table has more than 300,000 distinct CDR3 sequences, roughly a sixth appearing once. The sample comprised blood. These receptors all stem from a woman aged 25 to 39 with Graves' hyperthyroidism that later progressed to Graves' ophthalmopathy.

This clonotype was seen repeatedly, ten times or more. The genes are TRBV6-1 and TRBJ1-1; no clear D gene. The V gene's germline CDR1 is MNHNS and CDR2 SASEGT. CDR3 length equals 13 residues. Trimming shortened V by 5 bases and J by 5 bases, and 12 bases separated the two germline ends. Here the CDR3 reads CASSSRTITEAFF. CDR3 sequence (DNA): TGTGCCAGCAGTTCACGGACCATTACTGAAGCTTTCTTT.

The table lists this clonotype with a count of one. The CDR3 is CASSILLAGNQPQHF. The CDR3 coding sequence is TGTGCCAGTAGTATTTTGTTGGCAGGCAATCAGCCCCAGCATTTT. The V gene is TRBV19, the J gene TRBJ1-5, with unresolved D. V shed 3 bases and J shed 2 bases, with 11 bases lying between them. This CDR3 has 15 amino acids. Germline-derived CDR1 and CDR2 are LNHDA and SQIVND (reference sequence).

This clonotype was counted ten times or more. The chain recombines TRBV11-3 with TRBJ2-1, with D unclear. Germline V gene data show CDR1 as SGHNT and CDR2 as YENEEA. Trimming pared 1 base from V and 0 bases from J, leaving 10 bases between. The CDR3 has 16 amino acids. The CDR3 loop reads CASSLGTVPSYNEQFF. Written as DNA, the CDR3 is TGTGCCAGCAGCTTAGGTACGGTTCCCTCCTACAATGAGCAGTTCTTC.

CDR3 region: CASAQGNSPLHF. Written as DNA, the CDR3 is TGTGCCAGCGCACAGGGCAATTCACCCCTCCACTTT. The chain recombines TRBV25-1 with TRBJ1-6, with a possible D match to TRBD1 (6 bases). Trimming shortened V by 8 bases and J by 7 bases, and 9 bases separated the two germline ends. This CDR3 spans 12 amino acids. Per the germline V gene, CDR1 is MGHDK and CDR2 is SYGVNS.

This clonotype was seen repeatedly, ten times or more. V and J are TRBV29-1 and TRBJ2-5, with 11 bases lining up with TRBD2. The CDR3 length is 17 residues. Looked up from germline, CDR1 is SQVTM and CDR2 is ANQGSEA. Trimming cost V 6 bases and J 2 bases; bases outside gene matches: 14. The CDR3 DNA reads as TGCAGCGTCGATGGAGGGGGGACTAGCGGTCCACAAGAGACCCAGTACTTC. It translates to CSVDGGGTSGPQETQYF. Filled out from reference TRBV29-1 and TRBJ2-5, the complete variable domain reads SAVISQKPSRDICQRGTSLTIQCQVDSQVTMMFWYRQQPGQSLTLIATANQGSEATYESGFVIDKFPISRPNLTFSTLTVSNMSPEDSSIYLCSVDGGGTSGPQETQYFGPGTRLLVL.

This clonotype was counted at least ten times. This sequence joins TRBV24-1 and TRBJ2-7; D is possibly TRBD2 (6 bases). V dropped 5 bases and J dropped 1 base, with 14 bases sitting between them. Germline loops: CDR1 KGHDR, CDR2 SFDVKD. This CDR3 spans 15 amino acids. This CDR3 reads CATSASAGFSYEQYF. CDR3 nucleotides: TGTGCCACCAGTGCCTCCGCGGGGTTTTCCTACGAGCAGTACTTC.

This chain uses TRBV20-1 with TRBJ2-7, with D possibly being TRBD1 (5 bases). The CDR3 spans 13 residues. Trimming took 4 bases from V and 1 from J, leaving 11 bases between them. CDR1 is DFQATT and CDR2 is SNEGSKA in the germline V gene (reference sequence). The CDR3 sequence is CSATDRFSYEQYF. CDR3 coding DNA: TGCAGTGCTACAGACAGATTTTCCTACGAGCAGTACTTC.

This clonotype showed up many times. The rearrangement links TRBV7-2 to TRBJ1-1, with D hard to call. This CDR3 spans 14 amino acids. Per germline, CDR1 SGHTA and CDR2 FQGNSA. V was clipped by 1 base and J by 6 bases, with 12 bases between them. The DNA of the CDR3 is TGTGCCAGCAGCTTAGAAGCAGAAAACCCTGAAGCTTTCTTT. Its protein product is CASSLEAENPEAFF.

This clonotype was found a few times. CDR3 DNA: TGTGCCAGCATTGGACTAGCCCATTATACCGGGGAGCTGTTTTTT. Encoded protein: CASIGLAHYTGELFF. The chain couples TRBV6-1 to TRBJ2-2, with 8 bases lining up with TRBD2. This CDR3 has 15 amino acids. V dropped 7 bases and J dropped 5; count of bases not matched to a gene: 9. CDR1 and CDR2 from the germline V gene are MNHNS and SASEGT.

This clonotype was counted at least ten times. V usage is TRBV11-1 and J usage is TRBJ2-1, with D tentatively TRBD2 (6 bases). The CDR3 length is 14 residues. The germline CDR1 and CDR2 sequences are SGHAT and FQDESV (reference sequence). V dropped 0 bases and J dropped 4 bases, with 7 bases sitting between them. The CDR3 DNA is TGTGCCAGCAGCTTAGCGGGGGGATACAATGAGCAGTTCTTC. Translated, it gives CASSLAGGYNEQFF.

This chain joins TRBV7-8 and TRBJ1-1; 7 bases match TRBD1. Trimming took 1 base from V and 1 from J; bases not matched to a gene: 6. The V gene's germline CDR1 is SGHVS and CDR2 FQNEAQ. The length of the CDR3 is 16 residues. As DNA, the CDR3 is TGTGCCAGCAGCTTAGGACAGGGAGGTGCGAACACTGAAGCTTTCTTT. Residues: CASSLGQGGANTEAFF. Drawing the rest from reference TRBV7-8 and TRBJ1-1, the complete variable domain is GAGVSQSPRYKVAKRGQDVALRCDPISGHVSLFWYQQALGQGPEFLTYFQNEAQLDKSGLPSDRFFAERPEGSVSTLKIQRTQQEDSAVYLCASSLGQGGANTEAFFGQGTRLTVV.

The chain recombines TRBV3-1 with TRBJ2-7, with D uncertain. CDR1 and CDR2 from the germline V gene are LGHDT and YNNKEL (reference sequence). With 8 bases removed from V and 2 bases from J, the gap between germline ends came to 16 bases. This CDR3 spans 14 amino acids. The DNA of the CDR3 is TGTGCCAGCCGCCCTGGTCACGCAGCCTACGAGCAGTACTTC. This codes for CASRPGHAAYEQYF.

In its sample, this clonotype was seen a few times. The genes are TRBV4-1 and TRBJ2-1, with D maybe TRBD1 (6 bases). Looked up from germline, CDR1 is MGHRA and CDR2 is YSYEKL. V gave up 4 bases and J gave up 4 bases, with 17 bases separating them. CDR3 length equals 16 residues. Written as DNA, the CDR3 is TGCGCCAGCAGCCCGTCAGGGGTTTCGTCGTACAATGAGCAGTTCTTC. Translation gives CASSPSGVSSYNEQFF.

CDR3 coding DNA: TGTGCCAGCAGTGATACAGGGTTCAATGAGCAGTTCTTC. Translating it yields CASSDTGFNEQFF. The J gene is TRBJ2-1, the V gene TRBV6-1, with D possibly being TRBD1 (6 bases). Germline-derived CDR1 and CDR2 are MNHNS and SASEGT. The CDR3 loop spans 13 amino acids. V shed 3 bases and J shed 6 bases, with 9 bases lying between them.

This clonotype was found many times. V is TRBV2 and J is TRBJ1-5; TRBD1 might be the D (6 bases). The V and J ends lost 4 bases and 4 bases respectively, with 11 bases between them. The CDR3 runs 14 residues. The V gene's germline CDR1 is SNHLY and CDR2 FYNNEI. DNA of the CDR3: TGTGCCAGCAGTGCCGGGACACTTAATCAGCCCCAGCATTTT. It translates to CASSAGTLNQPQHF. The whole variable domain, filled in from reference TRBV2 and TRBJ1-5, reads EPEVTQTPSHQVTQMGQEVILRCVPISNHLYFYWYRQILGQKVEFLVSFYNNEISEKSEIFDDQFSVERPDGSNFTLKIRSTKLEDSAMYFCASSAGTLNQPQHFGDGTRLSIL.

There are many counts of this clonotype. This chain uses TRBV6-9 with TRBJ2-7; 7 bases are a match to TRBD2. CDR3 length equals 16 residues. Germline V gene sequence: CDR1 MNHGY, CDR2 SVAAGI. With V trimmed by 2 bases and J by 3 bases, 10 bases remained unmatched. CDR3 residues: CASSYLRRELDYEQYF. For the CDR3, the DNA is TGTGCCAGCAGTTATCTGCGGCGGGAGCTTGACTACGAGCAGTACTTC.

This chain joins TRBV4-1 and TRBJ2-1, with 8 bases matching TRBD2. This CDR3 spans 17 amino acids. V trimming: 1 base; J trimming: 6 bases; junction bases outside the gene matches: 11. Germline lookup yields CDR1 MGHRA and CDR2 YSYEKL. The CDR3 DNA follows: TGCGCCAGCAGCCAAGGGCCATCGGGAGGGCGTTCCAATGAGCAGTTCTTC. Protein: CASSQGPSGGRSNEQFF.

About this clonotype: Mismatch with germline at one junction end may stem from a read error. This rearrangement joins TRBV5-1 to TRBJ2-7; D call uncertain. The germline gives CDR1 SGHRS, CDR2 YFSETQ. This CDR3 contains 15 residues. The CDR3 reads CASSLEGARAYEQYF. The CDR3 bases are TGTGCCAGCAGCTTGGAAGGTGCAAGGGCCTACGAGCAGTACTTC.

This clonotype showed up just a few times. J is TRBJ2-1 and V is TRBV11-1; D is unresolved. This CDR3 is 15 amino acids long. Germline-derived CDR1 and CDR2 are SGHAT and FQDESV (reference sequence). V was clipped by 5 bases and J by 5 bases, with 16 bases between them. The CDR3 coding sequence is TGTGCCAGCAGCCTGTCCGGGTCGATAAACAATGAGCAGTTCTTC. Translation: CASSLSGSINNEQFF.

This clonotype was detected many times. This chain connects TRBV20-1 to TRBJ1-2; no clear D. Trimming took off 0 bases at V and 5 bases at J, with 7 bases between the two ends. The length of the CDR3 is 12 residues. Looked up from germline, CDR1 is DFQATT and CDR2 is SNEGSKA (reference sequence). CDR3 protein: CSARDLGYGYTF. The CDR3, as DNA: TGCAGTGCTAGAGATTTAGGGTATGGCTACACCTTC.

The J gene is TRBJ2-7, the V gene TRBV20-1, with 9 bases identical to TRBD2. CDR1 is DFQATT and CDR2 is SNEGSKA in the germline V gene (reference sequence). The CDR3 consists of 13 residues. After removal of 4 bases from V and 5 bases from J, the junction contained 6 bases not matched to a gene. The CDR3 loop is CSANSGSGNEQYF. CDR3 coding DNA: TGCAGTGCTAATAGCGGGAGTGGGAACGAGCAGTACTTC.

This clonotype was seen many times. This chain uses TRBV28 with TRBJ2-3; no clear D. The CDR3 covers 15 residues. CDR1 and CDR2 (germline): MDHEN, SYDVKM. V was clipped by 6 bases and J by 2 bases, with 15 bases between them. CDR3 nucleotides: TGTGCCAGCAGCCCCCCCGGAACAAACACAGATACGCAGTATTTT. Protein sequence: CASSPPGTNTDTQYF.

This clonotype was seen many times. This chain links TRBV12-3 or TRBV12-4 with TRBJ2-2; tentative D call: TRBD1 (5 bases). This CDR3 is built from 16 residues. Trimming took 2 bases from V and 2 from J, leaving 12 bases between them. CDR3: CASSLILGRNTGELFF. In DNA, the CDR3 is TGTGCCAGCAGTTTAATTCTGGGGCGAAACACCGGGGAGCTGTTTTTT.

The V and J genes are TRBV10-3 and TRBJ2-3; TRBD1 aligns across 8 bases. The CDR3 has 23 residues. V shed 0 bases, J shed 3 bases, and the junction held 26 bases outside the gene matches. Per germline, CDR1 ENHRY and CDR2 SYGVKD. CDR3 sequence (DNA): TGTGCCATCAGTGAGTCGTATATTGTAGGGACAGGAGAACCCCCAGTCATTACAGATACGCAGTATTTT. Translating gives CAISESYIVGTGEPPVITDTQYF.

In its sample, this clonotype was seen many times. This chain uses TRBV11-2 with TRBJ2-7; D remains unclear. The V end lost 5 bases, the J end lost 2 bases, and 19 bases lay between the germline ends. Per the germline V gene, CDR1 is SGHAT and CDR2 is FQNNGV. This CDR3 is built from 16 residues. This chain's CDR3 is CASSPISRIDTYEQYF. As DNA, the CDR3 is TGTGCCAGCAGCCCGATAAGCAGAATTGACACCTACGAGCAGTACTTC.

The sample holds many counts of this clonotype. The V gene is TRBV29-1, the J gene TRBJ1-2; 7 bases agree with TRBD1. Germline values: CDR1 SQVTM, CDR2 ANQGSEA. The ends lost 5 bases at V and 4 bases at J; junction bases unmatched: 1. CDR3 size: 11 residues. The CDR3 nucleotides read TGCAGCGTTCGGGACAGCTATGGCTACACCTTC. Translated: CSVRDSYGYTF.